The clone carrying this T cell receptor (beta chain) was counted ten times or more. Its antigen is undetermined. The study used negative magnetic separation to enrich total CD8+ T cells. UMI-labeled 5' RACE was used to make TCR beta libraries. TCRdb reanalysed the 5' RACE reads using MiXCR and keeps one entry per CDR3 protein. The data show about 7,900 distinct CDR3 sequences, with 3% to 5% seen just once and approximately 35% held by the top ten. The trim removed 2 bases at V and 6 bases at J, leaving 8 bases unmatched. This CDR3 spans 16 amino acids. Germline assignment: CDR1 SGHVS and CDR2 FNYEAQ. This record comes from a study of human CD8 memory T cell subsets. Study results and caveats: Chao1 estimates pointed to stem-like memory T cells having more diversity than precursor exhausted T cells did. What was sequenced in this study was only the T cell receptor beta chains.

Sequencing was done on a sample of CD8+ T cells from PBMCs. This clonotype was obtained from a human donor in good health. This rearrangement joins TRBV7-6 to TRBJ2-7; 12 bases are shared with TRBD1. CDR3 loop: CASSLSRDRGLGEQYF. CDR3 coding DNA: TGTGCCAGCAGCTTATCCCGGGACAGGGGGCTCGGCGAGCAGTACTTC.